This T cell receptor beta chain derives from a study of T-cell memory formation after mild COVID-19. This clonotype was observed a few times. From 5'RACE with constant-segment primers came TCR alpha and TCR beta cDNA libraries that carried sample barcodes and UMIs. In TCRdb, the 5' RACE reads were re-called with MiXCR into one record per CDR3 protein. Of roughly 600,000 distinct CDR3 sequences listed, roughly 18% are singletons. What was sequenced was PBMCs or a T cell subset sorted from them (not recorded which). The source of this sequence is an adult woman who had mild COVID-19 (a few samples of this study predate the infection). Cell type and time point are not known.

The CDR3 loop reads CASSSGLAGSGDTQYF. The CDR3 nucleotides read TGTGCCAGCAGTTCGGGACTAGCGGGGTCCGGAGATACGCAGTATTTT. The gene calls are TRBV6-5 and TRBJ2-3, with TRBD2 matching 13 bases. Germline assignment: CDR1 MNHEY and CDR2 SVGAGI. This CDR3 comprises 16 residues. V gave up 4 bases and J gave up 5 bases; unmatched junction bases: 6.